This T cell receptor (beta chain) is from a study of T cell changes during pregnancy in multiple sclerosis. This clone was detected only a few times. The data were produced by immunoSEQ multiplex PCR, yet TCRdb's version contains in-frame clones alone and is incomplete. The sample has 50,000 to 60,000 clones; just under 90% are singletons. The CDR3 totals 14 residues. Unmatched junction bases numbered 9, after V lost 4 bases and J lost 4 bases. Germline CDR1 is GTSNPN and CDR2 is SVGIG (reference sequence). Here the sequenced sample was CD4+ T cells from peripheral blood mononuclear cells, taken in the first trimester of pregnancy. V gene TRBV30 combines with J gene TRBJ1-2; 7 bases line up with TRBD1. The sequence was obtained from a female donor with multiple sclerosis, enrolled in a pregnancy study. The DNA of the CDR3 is TGTGCCTGGACAGTGACCAGGGGGAGCTATGGCTACACCTTC. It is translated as CAWTVTRGSYGYTF.